This paragraph reports one TCR beta chain. This sample is drawn from a study of Ad26.COV2.S vaccination and SARS-CoV-2 variants. Sequencing was performed with immunoSEQ multiplex PCR; in TCRdb, only in-frame clones are kept and a portion is missing. The sample includes roughly 420,000 clones, 88% of them seen just once. Treatment noted: roughly 19 received Ad26.COV2.S at low or high dose, single or two shots; about 5 received placebo; per-sample allocation not given. Samples analyzed were those drawn on day 63 after the first vaccine or placebo injection. CDR3 length: 19 residues. Germline lookup yields CDR1 SGHDT and CDR2 YYEEEE. J gave up 4 bases and V 5 bases, and 18 bases lay outside the gene matches.

This TCR was sampled from a person between 18 and 60 years old who received the Ad26.COV2.S COVID-19 vaccine or a placebo. This sequence joins TRBV5-6 and TRBJ1-5, with 10 bases identical to TRBD1. Sequenced material: peripheral blood, taken in a trial of Ad26.COV2.S vaccine versus placebo. CDR3 nucleotides: TGTGCCAGCAGACCGTTCGTCCGGGACAGGGGAAAAAGAAATCAGCCCCAGCATTTT. Translation: CASRPFVRDRGKRNQPQHF.